A selection of T cell receptor beta chains follows, all from one sample in a study of blood T cell repertoires in COVID-19. Only in-frame clones appear in the TCRdb table, and some are missing; sequencing was by immunoSEQ multiplex PCR. Counted here are about 130,000 clones, roughly 69% occurring once; the ten biggest clones make up around 1.8%. The sample consisted of peripheral blood. Receptors were obtained from a woman aged 70-85 years with acute or convalescent COVID-19. CDR3s include the opening cysteine and the closing phenylalanine or tryptophan. The D gene is left open where the match is weak. Size tells how often a clone was seen (once, few, many) or the class of an expanded clone, and some rows leave it out.

many	TRBD1	TRBV9	TRBJ2-1	CASSVEGQVYNEQFF	TGTGCCAGCAGCGTAGAGGGACAGGTTTACAATGAGCAGTTCTTC
.	.	TRBV12-5	TRBJ1-6	CASGLVLGTRHSPLHF	TGTGCTAGTGGTTTGGTACTAGGCACCCGCCATTCACCCCTCCACTTT
few	TRBD1	TRBV10-3	TRBJ1-2	CAISIVGQGANNGYTF	TGTGCCATCAGCATCGTCGGACAGGGGGCGAATAATGGCTACACCTTC
.	.	TRBV2	TRBJ2-5	CASSEVWGRRETQYF	TGTGCCAGCAGTGAGGTATGGGGGCGTCGAGAGACCCAGTACTTC
once	.	TRBV10-3	TRBJ1-2	CAISESEKAGEGYTF	TGTGCCATCAGTGAGTCGGAGAAGGCAGGGGAAGGCTACACCTTC
.	TRBD2	TRBV29-1	TRBJ2-3	CSVDSGGADTQYF	TGCAGCGTTGACAGCGGGGGGGCAGATACGCAGTATTTT
.	.	TRBV6-1	TRBJ2-7	CASSEYGSLYEQYF	TGTGCCAGCAGTGAATATGGCAGTCTCTACGAGCAGTACTTC
.	TRBD2	TRBV28	TRBJ2-1	CASTTPGLAYNEQFF	TGTGCCAGCACAACGCCGGGACTAGCCTACAATGAGCAGTTCTTC
.	.	TRBV9	TRBJ2-7	CASSVGLSSYEQYF	TGTGCCAGCAGCGTAGGCCTCAGCTCCTACGAGCAGTACTTC
.	.	TRBV11-2	TRBJ1-2	CASSDRFYGYTF	TGTGCCAGCAGCGACAGGTTCTATGGCTACACCTTC
.	TRBD1	TRBV28	TRBJ1-4	CASSVRQGGGDEKLFF	TGTGCCAGCAGTGTCAGACAGGGCGGAGGGGATGAAAAACTGTTTTTT
.	.	TRBV18	TRBJ1-1	CASSPLMSGGTEAFF	TGTGCCAGCTCCCCGCTTATGTCGGGGGGGACTGAAGCTTTCTTT
few	TRBD1	TRBV12-3/TRBV12-4	TRBJ1-2	CASSLGQGGYTF	TGTGCCAGCAGTTTAGGACAGGGCGGCTACACCTTC
.	.	TRBV28	TRBJ1-2	CASSLIQGPALDYGYTF	TGTGCCAGCAGTTTAATCCAGGGGCCCGCTCTAGATTATGGCTACACCTTC
few	TRBD2	TRBV28	TRBJ2-2	CASSPSGRNTGELFF	TGTGCCAGCAGCCCCAGCGGGAGGAACACCGGGGAGCTGTTTTTT
few	TRBD1	TRBV4-1	TRBJ1-5	CASSQDRGASNQPQHF	TGCGCCAGCAGCCAGGACAGGGGGGCGAGCAATCAGCCCCAGCATTTT
.	TRBD1	TRBV7-2	TRBJ1-2	CASTTGTGDGYTF	TGTGCCAGCACTACCGGGACAGGGGATGGCTACACCTTC
.	.	TRBV7-9	TRBJ2-3	CASSLNRGGHLSTDTQYF	TGTGCCAGCAGCTTAAATCGCGGAGGCCACCTTAGCACAGATACGCAGTATTTT
many	.	TRBV29-1	TRBJ1-2	CSVVLANYGYTF	TGCAGCGTGGTATTAGCTAACTATGGCTACACCTTC
.	.	TRBV19	TRBJ1-1	CASSIGPGNTEAFF	TGTGCCAGTAGTATAGGCCCAGGGAACACTGAAGCTTTCTTT
.	.	TRBV2	TRBJ1-1	CASKMEEAAFF	TGTGCCAGCAAAATGGAGGAGGCGGCTTTCTTT
.	.	TRBV6-1	TRBJ1-1	CASSDRLGDTEAFF	TGTGCCAGCAGTGATCGGCTCGGGGACACTGAAGCTTTCTTT
few	.	TRBV5-6	TRBJ1-2	CASSLLETDYGYTF	TGTGCCAGCAGCTTGCTGGAGACTGACTATGGCTACACCTTC
.	.	TRBV7-9	TRBJ2-7	CASSTQGYEQYF	TGTGCCAGCAGCACGCAGGGCTACGAGCAGTACTTC
.	.	TRBV18	TRBJ2-7	CASSTPPPGEQYF	TGTGCCAGCTCAACCCCCCCGCCGGGCGAGCAGTACTTC
few	TRBD1	TRBV25-1	TRBJ2-7	CASSEGTASASYYEQYF	TGTGCCAGCAGTGAGGGGACAGCCTCGGCATCTTACTACGAGCAGTACTTC
once	.	TRBV12-5	TRBJ2-3	CASDERGNTDTQYF	TGTGCTAGCGATGAAAGGGGAAACACAGATACGCAGTATTTT
.	TRBD2	TRBV6-2/TRBV6-3	TRBJ2-1	CASSIGTSGGRRGGDEQFF	TGTGCCAGCAGTATTGGGACTAGCGGGGGGCGACGAGGAGGTGATGAGCAGTTCTTC
.	TRBD1	TRBV4-1	TRBJ2-7	CASSQTQGSNYEQYF	TGCGCCAGCAGCCAGACACAGGGGTCAAACTACGAGCAGTACTTC
.	TRBD2	TRBV12-5	TRBJ2-7	CASGLPTSVSYEQYF	TGTGCTAGTGGTTTGCCGACTAGCGTCTCCTACGAGCAGTACTTC
.	.	TRBV4-3	TRBJ1-6	CASSQDRLLSPLHF	TGCGCCAGCAGCCAAGATAGATTGCTTTCACCCCTCCACTTT
.	TRBD1	TRBV9	TRBJ1-4	CASSVSGTVSEKLFF	TGTGCCAGCAGCGTTTCCGGGACAGTCAGTGAAAAACTGTTTTTT
.	.	TRBV2	TRBJ1-2	CASSVEYGYTF	TGTGCCAGCAGTGTAGAGTATGGCTACACCTTC
.	.	TRBV7-9	TRBJ2-1	CASSLGASSYNEQFF	TGTGCCAGCAGCTTAGGCGCTAGCTCCTACAATGAGCAGTTCTTC
once	.	TRBV2	TRBJ1-4	CASSESGSTNEKLFF	TGTGCCAGCAGTGAATCGGGTTCAACTAATGAAAAACTGTTTTTT
.	TRBD1	TRBV28	TRBJ1-2	CASSSPGTGTYGYTF	TGTGCCAGCAGTTCCCCCGGGACAGGGACCTATGGCTACACCTTC
.	TRBD2	TRBV10-2	TRBJ2-7	CASRTSGTVEQYF	TGCGCCAGCAGGACTAGCGGGACGGTCGAGCAGTACTTC
.	.	TRBV6-5	TRBJ1-2	CASSYSPTANYGYTF	TGTGCCAGCAGTTACTCCCCAACAGCCAACTATGGCTACACCTTC
.	.	TRBV5-1	TRBJ1-6	CASSLQGPNSYNSPLHF	TGCGCCAGCAGTCTTCAGGGGCCTAACTCCTATAATTCACCCCTCCACTTT
.	.	TRBV29-1	TRBJ2-2	CSVLLALNTGELFF	TGCAGCGTTCTATTAGCTCTGAACACCGGGGAGCTGTTTTTT
once	.	TRBV4-3	TRBJ1-4	CASSQDAGETNEKLFF	TGCGCCAGCAGCCAAGATGCGGGGGAAACTAATGAAAAACTGTTTTTT
.	.	TRBV3-1/TRBV3-2	TRBJ1-6	CASRTEKSYNSPLHF	TGTGCCAGCCGGACAGAGAAGAGCTATAATTCACCCCTCCACTTT
.	TRBD1	TRBV11-3	TRBJ2-3	CASSVGQGGPDTQYF	TGTGCCAGCAGCGTGGGACAGGGTGGCCCAGATACGCAGTATTTT
.	TRBD2	TRBV7-2	TRBJ2-1	CASSPPGLPYNEQFF	TGTGCCAGCAGCCCACCGGGACTACCATACAATGAGCAGTTCTTC
.	.	TRBV7-9	TRBJ2-7	CASSSTGRYEQYF	TGTGCCAGCAGCTCTACAGGGCGCTACGAGCAGTACTTC
.	.	TRBV5-8	TRBJ1-1	CASSLAGGLAEAFF	TGTGCCAGCAGCTTGGCAGGTGGGTTGGCTGAAGCTTTCTTT
.	.	TRBV3-1/TRBV3-2	TRBJ2-7	CASSQDRGGEQYF	TGTGCCAGCAGCCAAGATCGAGGTGGCGAGCAGTACTTC
.	.	TRBV19	TRBJ2-3	CASSIVGAPGNTQYF	TGTGCCAGTAGTATTGTAGGCGCCCCAGGGAATACGCAGTATTTT
.	.	TRBV11-2	TRBJ2-7	CASSLGGRGGYEQYF	TGTGCCAGCAGCTTAGGCGGCCGCGGCGGCTACGAGCAGTACTTC
few	TRBD2	TRBV28	TRBJ2-3	CASSPSGISGRAPTDTQYF	TGTGCCAGCAGCCCCAGCGGGATTAGCGGGAGGGCCCCCACAGATACGCAGTATTTT
.	TRBD2	TRBV18	TRBJ2-7	CASSPELGSGRNEQYF	TGTGCCAGCTCACCGGAATTAGGGAGCGGGAGAAACGAGCAGTACTTC
.	TRBD1	TRBV6-2/TRBV6-3	TRBJ2-5	CASSYSESRDRGRYQETQYF	TGTGCCAGCAGTTACTCGGAGTCCCGGGACAGGGGTCGGTACCAAGAGACCCAGTACTTC